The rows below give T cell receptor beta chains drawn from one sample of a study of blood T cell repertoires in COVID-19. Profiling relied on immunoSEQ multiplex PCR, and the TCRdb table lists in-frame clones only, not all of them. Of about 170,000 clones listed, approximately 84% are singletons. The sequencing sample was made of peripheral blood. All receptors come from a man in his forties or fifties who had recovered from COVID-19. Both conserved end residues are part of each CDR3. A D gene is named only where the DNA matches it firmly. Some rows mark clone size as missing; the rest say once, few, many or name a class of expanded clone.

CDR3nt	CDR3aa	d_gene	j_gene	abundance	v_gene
TGTGCCAGCAGCTTAGGCGGGGGGGCCCGGGAGACCCAGTACTTC	CASSLGGGARETQYF	TRBD2	TRBJ2-5	.	TRBV13
TGTGCCAGCAGTTACCCCCGCCAGGCCTCTAATGAAAAACTGTTTTTT	CASSYPRQASNEKLFF	.	TRBJ1-4	.	TRBV6-6
TGTGCCAGCAGCATAGCAGGGGGCGCATCTGGAAACACCATATATTTT	CASSIAGGASGNTIYF	TRBD1	TRBJ1-3	.	TRBV5-4
TGTGCCAGCAGTGATTGGAGCCTCCACTTT	CASSDWSLHF	.	TRBJ1-6	.	TRBV6-1
TGTGCCAGCAGCTTGGACAGTATCATGAACACTGAAGCTTTCTTT	CASSLDSIMNTEAFF	.	TRBJ1-1	.	TRBV7-2
TGTGCCAGCAGTGACAGGGGTAGCATGAACACTGAAGCTTTCTTT	CASSDRGSMNTEAFF	TRBD1	TRBJ1-1	.	TRBV27
TGTGCCAGCAGCGTAGAGGGGGCGGGTCAGCCCCAGCATTTT	CASSVEGAGQPQHF	TRBD1	TRBJ1-5	few	TRBV9
TGTGCCAGCAGCGTAGCCGGGGATTACAATCAGCCCCAGCATTTT	CASSVAGDYNQPQHF	.	TRBJ1-5	.	TRBV9
TGTGCCAGTAGTCTACTAGTGGGCACTGAAGCTTTCTTT	CASSLLVGTEAFF	.	TRBJ1-1	.	TRBV19
TGTGCCAGCAGCTTAGAGGGTGCAGGGGCTTACACTGAAGCTTTCTTT	CASSLEGAGAYTEAFF	.	TRBJ1-1	once	TRBV11-3
TGTGCCAGCTCCATCGGGGCCTACGAGCAGTACTTC	CASSIGAYEQYF	.	TRBJ2-7	once	TRBV11-3
TGTGCCAGCTCACCTCCATCAAATACGCAGTATTTT	CASSPPSNTQYF	.	TRBJ2-3	.	TRBV18
TGTGCCAGCAGTTTTGGCGGCGAGCAGTACTTC	CASSFGGEQYF	.	TRBJ2-7	.	TRBV12-3/TRBV12-4
TGTGCCAGCTATGGTCTACAGGCTAGCAATCAGCCCCAGCATTTT	CASYGLQASNQPQHF	.	TRBJ1-5	.	TRBV28
TGTGCCAGCAGCCTCCTGGGGACAGGGATTGAAAAACTGTTTTTT	CASSLLGTGIEKLFF	TRBD1	TRBJ1-4	.	TRBV7-2
TGTGCCAGCAGGCGCCGGGACACCTCCTACGAGCAGTACTTC	CASRRRDTSYEQYF	.	TRBJ2-7	.	TRBV6-5
TGCGCCAGCAGCCAAGATTCGACTAGCGGAGCTTATACGCAGTATTTT	CASSQDSTSGAYTQYF	TRBD2	TRBJ2-3	.	TRBV4-3
TGTGCCAGCAGCTTAGACAGGGTATCAGGCGGCTACACCTTC	CASSLDRVSGGYTF	.	TRBJ1-2	few	TRBV7-9
TGTGCCAGTAACGGGGGAATGGGGTATGGCTACACCTTC	CASNGGMGYGYTF	.	TRBJ1-2	.	TRBV19
TGTGCCAGCAGTCAGACTAGCGGACACACAGATACGCAGTATTTT	CASSQTSGHTDTQYF	TRBD2	TRBJ2-3	once	TRBV7-8
TGTGCCAGCAGTCCTAGCATGGCCGGCGGGGGTAATTCACCCCTCCACTTT	CASSPSMAGGGNSPLHF	.	TRBJ1-6	.	TRBV6-6
TGTGCCAGCAGCACCCCTCTAGCGGAAGAGACCCAGTACTTC	CASSTPLAEETQYF	.	TRBJ2-5	.	TRBV21-1
TGTGCCAGCAGTCCCCTAGCGGATGGGTACCAAGAGACCCAGTACTTC	CASSPLADGYQETQYF	TRBD2	TRBJ2-5	.	TRBV6-6
TGTGCCAGCAGCAACCCGACAGGGAGCTACGAGCAGTACTTC	CASSNPTGSYEQYF	TRBD1	TRBJ2-7	.	TRBV6-5
TGTGCCAGCAGTTCAAGAGGAATCGGAGGAAACACCATATATTTT	CASSSRGIGGNTIYF	.	TRBJ1-3	.	TRBV5-5
TGCAGTGCTTTACTAAATACGCAGTATTTT	CSALLNTQYF	.	TRBJ2-3	.	TRBV20-1
TGTGCCAGCAAGTGGAGGATAACACCTGGGGAGCTGTTTTTT	CASKWRITPGELFF	.	TRBJ2-2	few	TRBV6-5
TGTGCCAGCAGTTTGGGGACAGTTTACCAGGGGGAGCAGTACTTC	CASSLGTVYQGEQYF	TRBD1	TRBJ2-7	once	TRBV28
TGTGCCAGCTCACCGAGGGACAGGGGAACCGAGCAGTACTTC	CASSPRDRGTEQYF	TRBD1	TRBJ2-7	.	TRBV18
TGTGCCAGCAGCCTTCACGGGACTGTGGGGTACAATGAGCAGTTCTTC	CASSLHGTVGYNEQFF	.	TRBJ2-1	.	TRBV9
TGTGCCAGCAGCTTCCCGGGACAGGGGCCCTACGAGCAGTACTTC	CASSFPGQGPYEQYF	TRBD1	TRBJ2-7	.	TRBV11-1
TGTGCCACCAGTGATTTGAGTACTAGATATCGCAATGAGCAGTTCTTC	CATSDLSTRYRNEQFF	.	TRBJ2-1	.	TRBV24-1
TGCAGTGCTAGTAGGACAGGGGGCAACTATGGCTACACCTTC	CSASRTGGNYGYTF	TRBD1	TRBJ1-2	.	TRBV20-1
TGTGCCAGCAGTTGGGGCCACGACAGAGGCCGATATGGCTACACCTTC	CASSWGHDRGRYGYTF	.	TRBJ1-2	.	TRBV27
TGTGCCACCAGTGACGGGACCTACGAGCAGTACTTC	CATSDGTYEQYF	.	TRBJ2-7	.	TRBV24-1
TGTGCCAGCAGCCTATATGGCCCAGGGGACTATGGCTACACCTTC	CASSLYGPGDYGYTF	.	TRBJ1-2	.	TRBV27
TGTGCCTCCGGGGGGTTAGAGGCAGATACGCAGTATTTT	CASGGLEADTQYF	TRBD2	TRBJ2-3	.	TRBV19
TGTGCCTGGAGTGGTGGGGGAGGGACCTACGAGCAGTACTTC	CAWSGGGGTYEQYF	TRBD2	TRBJ2-7	.	TRBV30
TGTGCCAGCGGACCGGGACAGGGAATGTCTGGGGCCAACGTCCTGACTTTC	CASGPGQGMSGANVLTF	TRBD1	TRBJ2-6	.	TRBV27
TGTGCCTTTCTGGGGACTGCTAACTACGAGCAGTACTTC	CAFLGTANYEQYF	.	TRBJ2-7	few	TRBV30
TGCGCCAGCAGCTTGGGCGGGAGAGGTGATGAGCAGTTCTTC	CASSLGGRGDEQFF	TRBD2	TRBJ2-1	once	TRBV5-1
TGTGCCAGCAGTTACGGGAGGTCCAGCCCCGCTTTCTTT	CASSYGRSSPAFF	.	TRBJ1-1	.	TRBV6-5
TGTGCCAGCAGCTTATCAGCGGCGAACACCGGGGAGCTGTTTTTT	CASSLSAANTGELFF	.	TRBJ2-2	.	TRBV7-2
TGCGCCAGCAGCCACGGACTACTCTTGCCCAATGCCTCTAGCACAGATACGCAGTATTTT	CASSHGLLLPNASSTDTQYF	.	TRBJ2-3	few	TRBV10-1
TGTGCCAGCAGCTCAGGGTCGGAGGAGACCCAGTACTTC	CASSSGSEETQYF	.	TRBJ2-5	once	TRBV7-9
TGTGCCAGCAGCTATCCTAGTCCGTACCAAGAGACCCAGTACTTC	CASSYPSPYQETQYF	.	TRBJ2-5	.	TRBV5-4
TGTGCCAGCAGCCCAGGGACAGGTTCTTACGGGGAGCTGTTTTTT	CASSPGTGSYGELFF	TRBD1	TRBJ2-2	.	TRBV6-2/TRBV6-3
TGTGCCAGCTCACGGCGACAAGAAGAAGCTTTCTTT	CASSRRQEEAFF	.	TRBJ1-1	few	TRBV18
TGTGCCAGCAGCTCTAGCGGAGGGGGGGATACCGGGGAGCTGTTTTTT	CASSSSGGGDTGELFF	.	TRBJ2-2	.	TRBV28
TGTGCCAGCAGCGCAGGGGTGGTCGGCACTGAAGCTTTCTTT	CASSAGVVGTEAFF	.	TRBJ1-1	.	TRBV7-9
TGTGCCACCAGCGAGCAGGGTTGGGATGAAAAACTGTTTTTT	CATSEQGWDEKLFF	.	TRBJ1-4	.	TRBV19
TGTGCCAGCACCCTTCGAGAGACCCAGTACTTC	CASTLRETQYF	.	TRBJ2-5	.	TRBV6-6
TGTGCCAGCAGTTACTCGAGAGGGGGATATGAGACCCAGTACTTC	CASSYSRGGYETQYF	.	TRBJ2-5	.	TRBV6-2/TRBV6-3
TGCGCCAGCAGTGACGCACGGGGGAGTTGCACAGATACGCAGTATTTT	CASSDARGSCTDTQYF	.	TRBJ2-3	.	TRBV10-1
TGTGCTAGTGCCCCCGAGGGGGGGGCCGGGGAGCTGTTTTTT	CASAPEGGAGELFF	.	TRBJ2-2	once	TRBV12-5
TGTGCCAGCAGCCCGGACAGGGCCGAGCAGTACTTC	CASSPDRAEQYF	TRBD1	TRBJ2-7	.	TRBV12-3/TRBV12-4
TGCGCCAGCAGCCAGAGTACTAGCGGGTATAGCTCCTACGAGCAGTACTTC	CASSQSTSGYSSYEQYF	TRBD2	TRBJ2-7	.	TRBV4-3